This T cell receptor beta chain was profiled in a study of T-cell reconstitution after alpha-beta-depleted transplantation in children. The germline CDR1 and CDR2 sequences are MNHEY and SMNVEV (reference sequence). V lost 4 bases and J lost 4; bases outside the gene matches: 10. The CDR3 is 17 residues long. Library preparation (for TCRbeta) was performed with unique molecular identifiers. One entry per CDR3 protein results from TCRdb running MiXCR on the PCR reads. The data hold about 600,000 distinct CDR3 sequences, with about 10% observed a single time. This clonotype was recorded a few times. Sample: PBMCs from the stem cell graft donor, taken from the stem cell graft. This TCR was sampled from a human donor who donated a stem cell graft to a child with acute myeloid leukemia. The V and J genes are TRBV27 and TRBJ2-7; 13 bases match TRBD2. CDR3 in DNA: TGTGCCAGCAGTTCAGGACTTGGGACTAGCGGGATGTACGAGCAGTACTTC. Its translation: CASSSGLGTSGMYEQYF.